This T cell receptor (beta chain) was profiled in a study of identifying expanded T cells in peripheral blood. Overall study findings and caveats: Two-week clone count variance significantly increased as total template count grew. Technical replicates showed around 1.3 changed clones; roughly two weeks roughly 16; four weeks 19.

The assay was immunoSEQ multiplex PCR, and TCRdb's table has in-frame clones only and misses some. The table shows roughly 92,000 clones, with 88% occurring only once. There are a few counts of this clone. Its antigen is as yet unknown. This CDR3 is built from 15 residues. The J segment lost 12 bases and the V segment lost 3 bases, leaving 11 bases of the junction unmatched. Germline lookup yields CDR1 MNHEY and CDR2 SVGAGI. Healthy donors had no documented immune events, such as infections, while sampled. The specimen sequenced was blood. The TCR sequence derives from a person aged 18 to 75 in good health. The chain combines TRBV6-5 with TRBJ1-6, with 7 bases fitting TRBD1. CDR3 in amino acids: CASSYQGRGLLPLHF. The CDR3 region has the DNA TGTGCCAGCAGTTATCAGGGAAGGGGGCTATTACCCCTCCACTTT.